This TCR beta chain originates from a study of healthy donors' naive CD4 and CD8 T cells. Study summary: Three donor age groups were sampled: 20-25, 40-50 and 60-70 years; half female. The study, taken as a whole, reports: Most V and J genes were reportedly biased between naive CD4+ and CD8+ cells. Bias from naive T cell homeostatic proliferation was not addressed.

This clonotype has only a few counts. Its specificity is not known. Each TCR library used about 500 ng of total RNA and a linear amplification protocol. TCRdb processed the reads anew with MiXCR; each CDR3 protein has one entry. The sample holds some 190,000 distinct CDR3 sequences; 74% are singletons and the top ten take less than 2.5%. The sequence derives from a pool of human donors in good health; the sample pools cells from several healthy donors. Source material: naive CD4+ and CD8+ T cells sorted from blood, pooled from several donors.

CDR3 residues: CSVVSGGNTEAFF. The CDR3 DNA is TGCAGCGTTGTTTCAGGGGGGAACACTGAAGCTTTCTTT. The chain carries TRBV29-1 and TRBJ1-1; TRBD1 matches at 7 bases. V trimming: 4 bases; J trimming: 1 base; junction bases outside the gene matches: 3. Germline CDR1 is SQVTM and CDR2 is ANQGSEA. The CDR3 is 13 amino acids.